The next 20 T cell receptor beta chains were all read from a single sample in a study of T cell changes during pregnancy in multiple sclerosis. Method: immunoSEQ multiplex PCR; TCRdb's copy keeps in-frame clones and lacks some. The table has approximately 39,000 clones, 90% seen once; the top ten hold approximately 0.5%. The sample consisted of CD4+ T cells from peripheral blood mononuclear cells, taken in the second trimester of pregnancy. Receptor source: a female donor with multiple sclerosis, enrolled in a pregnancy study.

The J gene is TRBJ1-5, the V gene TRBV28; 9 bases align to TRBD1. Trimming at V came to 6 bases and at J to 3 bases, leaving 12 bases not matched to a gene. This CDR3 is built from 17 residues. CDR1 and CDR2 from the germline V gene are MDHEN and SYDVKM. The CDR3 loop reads CASREQGARIPNQPQHF. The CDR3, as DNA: TGTGCCAGCAGAGAACAGGGGGCGCGTATACCCAATCAGCCCCAGCATTTT.

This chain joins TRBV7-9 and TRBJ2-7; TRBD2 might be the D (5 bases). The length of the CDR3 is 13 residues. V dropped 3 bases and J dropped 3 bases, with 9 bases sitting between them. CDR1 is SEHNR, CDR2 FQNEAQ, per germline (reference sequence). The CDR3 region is CASSFGGYYEQYF. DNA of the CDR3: TGTGCCAGCAGCTTTGGCGGGTACTACGAGCAGTACTTC.

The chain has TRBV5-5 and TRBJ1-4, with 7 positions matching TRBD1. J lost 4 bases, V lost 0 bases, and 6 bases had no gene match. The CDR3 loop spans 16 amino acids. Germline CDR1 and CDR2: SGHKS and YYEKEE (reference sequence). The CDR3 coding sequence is TGTGCCAGCAGCTTGGATTACGGGACAGATAATGAAAAACTGTTTTTT. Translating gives CASSLDYGTDNEKLFF.

The CDR3 DNA reads as TGTGCCAGCAGTGAGGTGCCCGGTGGTTTGAGCGAGCAGTACTTC. Residues: CASSEVPGGLSEQYF. V and J are TRBV2 and TRBJ2-7; D gene unclear. V was clipped by 3 bases and J by 6 bases, with 18 bases between them. The CDR3 has 15 amino acids. Germline-derived CDR1 and CDR2 are SNHLY and FYNNEI.

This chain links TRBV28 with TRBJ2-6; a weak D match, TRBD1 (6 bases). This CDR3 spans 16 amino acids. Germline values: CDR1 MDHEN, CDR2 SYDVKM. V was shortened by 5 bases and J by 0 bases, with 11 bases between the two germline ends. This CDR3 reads CASSPGTTSGANVLTF. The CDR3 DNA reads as TGTGCCAGCAGTCCCGGGACAACCTCTGGGGCCAACGTCCTGACTTTC.

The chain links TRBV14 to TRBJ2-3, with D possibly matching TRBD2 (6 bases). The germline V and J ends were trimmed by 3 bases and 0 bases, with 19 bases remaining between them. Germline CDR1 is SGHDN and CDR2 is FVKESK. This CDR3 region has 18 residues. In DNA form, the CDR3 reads TGTGCCAGCAGCCATCGCCTCTCCCTAGCGTACAGCACAGATACGCAGTATTTT. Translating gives CASSHRLSLAYSTDTQYF.

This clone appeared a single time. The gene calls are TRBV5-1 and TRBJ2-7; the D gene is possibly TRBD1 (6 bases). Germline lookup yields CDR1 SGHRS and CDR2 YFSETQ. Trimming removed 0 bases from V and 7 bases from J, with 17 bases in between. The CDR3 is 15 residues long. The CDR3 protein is CASSLATGILREQYF. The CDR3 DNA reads TGCGCCAGCAGCTTGGCAACAGGGATTTTGAGGGAGCAGTACTTC.

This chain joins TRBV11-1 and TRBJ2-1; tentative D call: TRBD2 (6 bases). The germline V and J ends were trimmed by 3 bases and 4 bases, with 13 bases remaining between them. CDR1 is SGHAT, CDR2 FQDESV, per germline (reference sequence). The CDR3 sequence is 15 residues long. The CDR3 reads CASSLSPGGYNEQFF. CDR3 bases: TGTGCCAGCAGCTTGTCTCCCGGAGGGTACAATGAGCAGTTCTTC.

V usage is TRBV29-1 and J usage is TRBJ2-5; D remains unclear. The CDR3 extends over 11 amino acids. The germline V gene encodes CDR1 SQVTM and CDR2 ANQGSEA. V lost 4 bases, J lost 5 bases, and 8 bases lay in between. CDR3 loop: CSVGATETQYF. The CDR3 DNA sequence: TGCAGCGTTGGGGCCACCGAGACCCAGTACTTC.

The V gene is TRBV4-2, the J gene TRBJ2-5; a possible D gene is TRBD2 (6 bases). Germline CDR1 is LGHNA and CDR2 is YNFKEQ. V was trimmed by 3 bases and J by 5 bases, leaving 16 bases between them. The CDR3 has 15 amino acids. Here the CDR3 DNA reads TGTGCCAGCAGCCAGAATAGACTAGTCGAGGAGACCCAGTACTTC. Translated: CASSQNRLVEETQYF.

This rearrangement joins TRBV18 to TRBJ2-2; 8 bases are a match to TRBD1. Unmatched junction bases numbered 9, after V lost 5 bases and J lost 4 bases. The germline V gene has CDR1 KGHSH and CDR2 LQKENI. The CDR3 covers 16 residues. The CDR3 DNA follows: TGTGCCAGCTCAGCGGACAGGGTGGTAGTCACCGGGGAGCTGTTTTTT. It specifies CASSADRVVVTGELFF.

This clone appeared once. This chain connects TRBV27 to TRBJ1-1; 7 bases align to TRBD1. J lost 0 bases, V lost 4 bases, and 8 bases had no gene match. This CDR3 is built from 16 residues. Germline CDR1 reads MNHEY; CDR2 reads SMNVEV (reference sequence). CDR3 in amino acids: CASSWWAGGMNTEAFF. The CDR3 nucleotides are TGTGCCAGCAGTTGGTGGGCAGGGGGTATGAACACTGAAGCTTTCTTT.

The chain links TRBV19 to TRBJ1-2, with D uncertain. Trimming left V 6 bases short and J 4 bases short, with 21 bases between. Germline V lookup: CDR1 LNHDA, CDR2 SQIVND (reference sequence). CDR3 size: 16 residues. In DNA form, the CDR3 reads TGTGCCAGTAGCCCCATATCGGGAGCGAATACCTATGGCTACACCTTC. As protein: CASSPISGANTYGYTF.

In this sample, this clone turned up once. CDR3: CASSLRGGLSTEAFF. The CDR3, as DNA: TGTGCCAGCAGCTTGCGGGGAGGCCTGAGCACTGAAGCTTTCTTT. The J gene is TRBJ1-1, the V gene TRBV11-2; D uncertain. This CDR3 has 15 residues. The V end was cut by 3 bases, the J end by 4 bases, with 15 bases between. Germline V gene sequence: CDR1 SGHAT, CDR2 FQNNGV.

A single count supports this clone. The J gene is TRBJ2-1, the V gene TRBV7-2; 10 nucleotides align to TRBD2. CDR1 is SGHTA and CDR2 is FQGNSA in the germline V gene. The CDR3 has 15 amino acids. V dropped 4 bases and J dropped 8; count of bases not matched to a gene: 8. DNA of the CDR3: TGTGCCAGCAGCTCAGCGGGAGGGCCTCTAGATGAGCAGTTCTTC. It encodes CASSSAGGPLDEQFF.

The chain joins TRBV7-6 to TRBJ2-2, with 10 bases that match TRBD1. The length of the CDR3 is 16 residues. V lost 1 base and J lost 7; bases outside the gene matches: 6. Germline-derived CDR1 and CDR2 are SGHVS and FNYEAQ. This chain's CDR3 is CASSLVGTGAVGELFF. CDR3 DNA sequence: TGTGCCAGCAGCTTAGTTGGGACAGGGGCGGTCGGGGAGCTGTTTTTT.

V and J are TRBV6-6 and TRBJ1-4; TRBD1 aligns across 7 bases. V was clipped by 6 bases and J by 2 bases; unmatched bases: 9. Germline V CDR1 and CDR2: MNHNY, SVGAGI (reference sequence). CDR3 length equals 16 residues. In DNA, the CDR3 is TGTGCCAGCAGGGGAGACAGGGCGGGCACTAATGAAAAACTGTTTTTT. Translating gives CASRGDRAGTNEKLFF.

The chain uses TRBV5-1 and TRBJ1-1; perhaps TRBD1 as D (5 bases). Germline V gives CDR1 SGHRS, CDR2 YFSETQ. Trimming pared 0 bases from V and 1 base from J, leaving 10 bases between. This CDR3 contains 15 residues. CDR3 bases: TGCGCCAGCAGCTTGGATGGCAGGGCGAACACTGAAGCTTTCTTT. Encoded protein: CASSLDGRANTEAFF. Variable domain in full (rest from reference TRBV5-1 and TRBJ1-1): KAGVTQTPRYLIKTRGQQVTLSCSPISGHRSVSWYQQTPGQGLQFLFEYFSETQRNKGNFPGRFSGRQFSNSRSEMNVSTLELGDSALYLCASSLDGRANTEAFFGQGTRLTVV.

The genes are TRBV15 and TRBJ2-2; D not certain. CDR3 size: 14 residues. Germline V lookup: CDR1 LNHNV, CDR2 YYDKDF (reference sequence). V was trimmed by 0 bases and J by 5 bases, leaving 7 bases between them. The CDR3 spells CATSRDSSTGELFF. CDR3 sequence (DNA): TGTGCCACCAGCAGAGACAGTTCTACCGGGGAGCTGTTTTTT.

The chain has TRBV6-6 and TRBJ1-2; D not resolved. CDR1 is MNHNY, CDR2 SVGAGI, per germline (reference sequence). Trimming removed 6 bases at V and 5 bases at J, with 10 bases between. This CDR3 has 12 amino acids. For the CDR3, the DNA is TGTGCCAGCAGCGCTACCGGGTATGGCTACACCTTC. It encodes CASSATGYGYTF.